Each of the 30 T cell receptor beta chains below was sequenced from the same sample in a study of OX40 agonist ivuxolimab in advanced cancers. Libraries were prepared by immunoSEQ multiplex PCR; TCRdb keeps only in-frame clonotypes and omits some of them. The sample lists roughly 60,000 clones, about 90% occurring once. The source material was CD4+ or CD8+ T cells sorted from blood, sampled in a trial of the OX40 agonist ivuxolimab. The receptors originated from an adult with an advanced solid tumor such as melanoma, head and neck, liver or kidney cancer.

This clone was detected only once. The genes are TRBV5-1 and TRBJ2-5; 7 bases are shared with TRBD2. This CDR3 has 13 residues. The germline V gene has CDR1 SGHRS and CDR2 YFSETQ. Losses at the gene ends were 3 bases for V and 5 bases for J; bases not matched to a gene: 4. The CDR3 bases are TGCGCCAGCAGCTCCAGGGAGGGGGAGACCCAGTACTTC. This sequence encodes CASSSREGETQYF.

The CDR3 DNA reads as TGTGCCAGCAGTTTGACGGATAACACCGGGGAGCTGTTTTTT. This encodes CASSLTDNTGELFF. This sequence joins TRBV6-6 and TRBJ2-2; D not certain. Per the germline V gene, CDR1 is MNHNY and CDR2 is SVGAGI (reference sequence). Trimming took 4 bases from V and 2 from J, leaving 8 bases between them. This CDR3 contains 14 residues.

The J gene is TRBJ2-5, the V gene TRBV7-2, with D uncertain. The CDR3 spans 13 residues. V lost 1 base and J lost 2, with 5 bases in between. Germline loops: CDR1 SGHTA, CDR2 FQGNSA. CDR3 sequence reads: CASSLVRQETQYF. CDR3 sequence (DNA): TGTGCCAGCAGCTTAGTTCGACAAGAGACCCAGTACTTC. Complete variable domain (other parts from reference TRBV7-2 and TRBJ2-5): GAGVSQSPSNKVTEKGKDVELRCDPISGHTALYWYRQSLGQGLEFLIYFQGNSAPDKSGLPSDRFSAERTGGSVSTLTIQRTQQEDSAVYLCASSLVRQETQYFGPGTRLLVL.

This clone showed up just once. This chain connects TRBV5-8 to TRBJ1-2; D call uncertain. V lost 2 bases to trimming and J lost 5 bases, with 19 bases between them. In germline, CDR1 is SGHTS, CDR2 YDEGEE. This CDR3 spans 16 amino acids. Written as DNA, the CDR3 is TGTGCCAGCAGCTTTGGTGTGTGGCGCGGTGGGTATGGCTACACCTTC. It translates to CASSFGVWRGGYGYTF.

The chain links TRBV7-2 to TRBJ2-2; 9 bases agree with TRBD2. The V gene end was trimmed by 5 bases and the J gene end by 1 base; junction bases not matched to a gene: 5. CDR3 size: 16 residues. CDR1 SGHTA and CDR2 FQGNSA come from the germline V gene. CDR3 loop: CASSRPTSGNTGELFF. CDR3 in DNA: TGTGCCAGCAGCCGACCGACTAGCGGGAACACCGGGGAGCTGTTTTTT. The full variable domain, with the rest looked up from reference TRBV7-2 and TRBJ2-2, is GAGVSQSPSNKVTEKGKDVELRCDPISGHTALYWYRQSLGQGLEFLIYFQGNSAPDKSGLPSDRFSAERTGGSVSTLTIQRTQQEDSAVYLCASSRPTSGNTGELFFGEGSRLTVL.

This chain uses TRBV9 with TRBJ2-4; the match to TRBD1 covers 8 bases. Germline CDR1 is SGDLS and CDR2 is YYNGEE. V lost 1 base and J lost 12; bases outside the gene matches: 12. The CDR3 runs 15 residues. CDR3 region: CASSVSLGTGQGQYF. CDR3 coding DNA: TGTGCCAGCAGCGTATCACTAGGGACAGGACAAGGTCAGTACTTC.

The J gene is TRBJ2-1, the V gene TRBV6-1; D is possibly TRBD2 (5 bases). V was trimmed by 7 bases and J by 4 bases, leaving 8 bases between them. Germline V lookup: CDR1 MNHNS, CDR2 SASEGT. The CDR3 has 12 amino acids. The CDR3 DNA follows: TGTGCCAGCAACAGCGGATACAATGAGCAGTTCTTC. Protein product: CASNSGYNEQFF.

The rearrangement links TRBV7-9 to TRBJ2-7; D may be TRBD1 (6 bases). CDR3 length: 14 amino acids. V was shortened by 4 bases and J by 2 bases, with 12 bases between the two germline ends. Per germline, CDR1 SEHNR and CDR2 FQNEAQ (reference sequence). The CDR3 loop reads CASSSDRTTYEQYF. The CDR3 DNA sequence: TGTGCCAGCAGCTCGGACAGAACGACCTACGAGCAGTACTTC.

The V call is TRBV2, the J call TRBJ1-1; possibly TRBD1 for D (6 bases). This CDR3 region has 14 residues. Deletions cut 6 bases from V and 1 base from J, with 12 bases between. Germline CDR1 SNHLY, CDR2 FYNNEI. CDR3 nucleotide sequence: TGTGCCAGCAGGACGGGGGCATCGAACACTGAAGCTTTCTTT. It yields the protein CASRTGASNTEAFF.

The chain links TRBV10-2 to TRBJ2-5; TRBD2 matches at 7 bases. Germline assignment: CDR1 WSHSY and CDR2 SAAADI. After removal of 8 bases from V and 5 bases from J, the junction contained 5 bases not matched to a gene. The CDR3 covers 12 residues. The CDR3 bases are TGCGCCAGCGGGGGGGTCAAGGAGACCCAGTACTTC. It translates to CASGGVKETQYF.

A few counts support this clone. The chain joins TRBV5-1 to TRBJ1-5; D gene uncertain. Per germline, CDR1 SGHRS and CDR2 YFSETQ. Trimming took off 0 bases at V and 7 bases at J, with 2 bases between the two ends. This CDR3 region has 11 residues. The CDR3 loop is CASSLEQPQHF. As DNA, the CDR3 is TGCGCCAGCAGCTTGGAACAGCCCCAGCATTTT. Drawing the rest from reference TRBV5-1 and TRBJ1-5, the complete variable domain is KAGVTQTPRYLIKTRGQQVTLSCSPISGHRSVSWYQQTPGQGLQFLFEYFSETQRNKGNFPGRFSGRQFSNSRSEMNVSTLELGDSALYLCASSLEQPQHFGDGTRLSIL.

The gene calls are TRBV28 and TRBJ1-5; tentative D call: TRBD1 (6 bases). Germline CDR1 reads MDHEN; CDR2 reads SYDVKM. V dropped 2 bases and J dropped 3 bases, with 14 bases sitting between them. This CDR3 comprises 16 residues. As DNA, the CDR3 is TGTGCCAGCAGTTTAAGGCCAGGGGCTGACAATCAGCCCCAGCATTTT. It encodes CASSLRPGADNQPQHF.

The chain carries TRBV25-1 and TRBJ2-6; D may be TRBD2 (5 bases). The CDR3 sequence is 13 residues long. Germline lookup yields CDR1 MGHDK and CDR2 SYGVNS. The V end was cut by 8 bases, the J end by 4 bases, with 9 bases between. The CDR3 sequence: CASLPGGANVLTF. The CDR3 DNA sequence: TGTGCCAGCCTTCCGGGGGGGGCCAACGTCCTGACTTTC.

The rearrangement links TRBV28 to TRBJ1-2, with 8 bases that match TRBD1. J gave up 6 bases and V 6 bases, and 12 bases lay outside the gene matches. The CDR3 is 15 residues long. Germline V lookup: CDR1 MDHEN, CDR2 SYDVKM. The CDR3 sequence: CASSRQGWGDHGYTF. The CDR3 DNA reads as TGTGCCAGCAGCAGACAGGGGTGGGGTGACCATGGCTACACCTTC.

V is TRBV6-1 and J is TRBJ2-3; 7 bases map to TRBD2. Germline V gene data show CDR1 as MNHNS and CDR2 as SASEGT. This CDR3 has 16 amino acids. The junction had 11 bases not matched to a gene; V was cut back by 4 bases and J by 4 bases. This CDR3 reads CASSGRERGEADTQYF. CDR3 nucleotide sequence: TGTGCCAGCAGTGGCAGGGAGCGGGGAGAGGCAGATACGCAGTATTTT.

The chain uses TRBV18 and TRBJ1-1, with unresolved D. Germline V gives CDR1 KGHSH, CDR2 LQKENI. Trimming left V 3 bases short and J 7 bases short, with 18 bases between. This CDR3 spans 15 amino acids. CDR3 residues: CASSPLSSGWFEAFF. Here the CDR3 DNA reads TGTGCCAGCTCACCCCTCTCTTCTGGGTGGTTTGAAGCTTTCTTT. The complete variable domain, with remaining parts taken from reference TRBV18 and TRBJ1-1, reads NAGVMQNPRHLVRRRGQEARLRCSPMKGHSHVYWYRQLPEEGLKFMVYLQKENIIDESGMPKERFSAEFPKEGPSILRIQQVVRGDSAAYFCASSPLSSGWFEAFFGQGTRLTVV.

This chain links TRBV5-1 with TRBJ2-2; maybe TRBD1 (5 bases). The length of the CDR3 is 15 residues. Per germline, CDR1 SGHRS and CDR2 YFSETQ. Trimming cost V 0 bases and J 5 bases, with 11 bases left between them. In DNA, the CDR3 is TGCGCCAGCAGCTTGGGTGGACAACCTACCGGGGAGCTGTTTTTT. As protein: CASSLGGQPTGELFF. Supplemented by reference TRBV5-1 and TRBJ2-2, the full variable domain reads KAGVTQTPRYLIKTRGQQVTLSCSPISGHRSVSWYQQTPGQGLQFLFEYFSETQRNKGNFPGRFSGRQFSNSRSEMNVSTLELGDSALYLCASSLGGQPTGELFFGEGSRLTVL.

The chain employs TRBV28 and TRBJ2-5; D possibly corresponds to TRBD2 (6 bases). The V end was cut by 3 bases, the J end by 7 bases, with 27 bases between. Germline V lookup: CDR1 MDHEN, CDR2 SYDVKM. The CDR3 length is 18 residues. The CDR3 here is CASSFLPSNGASAGTQYF. CDR3 DNA: TGTGCCAGCAGTTTCCTCCCTTCCAATGGCGCTAGCGCGGGGACCCAGTACTTC. Using reference TRBV28 and TRBJ2-5 for the parts outside the CDR3, the full variable domain is DVKVTQSSRYLVKRTGEKVFLECVQDMDHENMFWYRQDPGLGLRLIYFSYDVKMKEKGDIPEGYSVSREKKERFSLILESASTNQTSMYLCASSFLPSNGASAGTQYFGPGTRLLVL.

This chain links TRBV4-2 with TRBJ2-4, with TRBD1 matching over 8 bases. Germline CDR1 is LGHNA and CDR2 is YNFKEQ. The CDR3 has 14 residues. Losses at the gene ends were 1 base for V and 6 bases for J; bases not matched to a gene: 2. The DNA of the CDR3 is TGTGCCAGCAGCCAAGCTGGACAGGGAAACATTCAGTACTTC. This gives the protein CASSQAGQGNIQYF.

The V gene is TRBV28, the J gene TRBJ2-4, with D perhaps TRBD1 or TRBD2 (5 bases each). Trimming took 5 bases from V and 8 from J, leaving 19 bases between them. Germline V lookup: CDR1 MDHEN, CDR2 SYDVKM. The CDR3 length is 15 residues. The CDR3 bases are TGTGCCAGCAGTGCCAGGGTGGGGACGAGGTACATTCAGTACTTC. It is translated as CASSARVGTRYIQYF. The variable domain in full, with the rest retrieved from reference TRBV28 and TRBJ2-4, is DVKVTQSSRYLVKRTGEKVFLECVQDMDHENMFWYRQDPGLGLRLIYFSYDVKMKEKGDIPEGYSVSREKKERFSLILESASTNQTSMYLCASSARVGTRYIQYFGAGTRLSVL.

The rearrangement uses TRBV4-1 and TRBJ1-5; tentatively, D is TRBD1 (5 bases). The ends were cut back, 0 bases at V and 1 base at J, with 10 bases in the middle. CDR3 length: 16 amino acids. Looked up from germline, CDR1 is MGHRA and CDR2 is YSYEKL. CDR3 sequence reads: CASSQDLGESNQPQHF. The CDR3 DNA is TGCGCCAGCAGCCAAGATTTAGGGGAGAGCAATCAGCCCCAGCATTTT.

The chain joins TRBV6-4 to TRBJ1-2; D unresolved. V was trimmed by 0 bases and J by 7 bases, leaving 9 bases between them. This CDR3 is 13 amino acids long. Germline CDR1 MRHNA, CDR2 SNTAGT. The CDR3 DNA sequence: TGTGCCAGCAGTGACTCGAATGGGTTTGGCTACACCTTC. Its translation: CASSDSNGFGYTF.

The V call is TRBV5-1, the J call TRBJ2-1, with TRBD2 matching 9 bases. The V and J ends lost 2 bases and 9 bases, in that order; junction bases with no gene match: 6. In germline, CDR1 is SGHRS, CDR2 YFSETQ. CDR3 length equals 14 residues. In DNA, the CDR3 is TGCGCCAGCAGCTTTGCGGGAGGGCCGGGTGAGCAGTTCTTC. Its protein product is CASSFAGGPGEQFF.

The sample holds one count of this clone. This chain joins TRBV19 and TRBJ2-7, with D perhaps TRBD2 (5 bases). The germline V gene has CDR1 LNHDA and CDR2 SQIVND (reference sequence). The CDR3 is made up of 15 amino acids. The ends were cut back, 4 bases at V and 1 base at J, with 14 bases in the middle. The CDR3 sequence: CASSTVGSGSYEQYF. The CDR3 nucleotides are TGTGCCAGTAGTACCGTCGGCAGCGGTTCCTACGAGCAGTACTTC.

The rearrangement links TRBV4-2 to TRBJ1-2; the match to TRBD1 covers 12 bases. Looked up from germline, CDR1 is LGHNA and CDR2 is YNFKEQ. CDR3 length: 17 amino acids. V gave up 1 base and J gave up 3 bases; unmatched junction bases: 6. Here the CDR3 DNA reads TGTGCCAGCAGCCAAGGGGGGACAGGGGGCGCCGACTATGGCTACACCTTC. Translation gives CASSQGGTGGADYGYTF.

This clone was seen once. The rearrangement uses TRBV11-2 and TRBJ2-7, with TRBD2 as a possible D gene (6 bases). This CDR3 is 13 amino acids long. V gave up 8 bases and J gave up 3 bases, with 14 bases separating them. Germline V CDR1 and CDR2: SGHAT, FQNNGV. CDR3 amino acids: CASGGGAVYEQYF. The CDR3 nucleotides read TGTGCCAGCGGCGGCGGGGCGGTCTACGAGCAGTACTTC.

This chain connects TRBV7-6 to TRBJ2-1; no clear D gene. Looked up from germline, CDR1 is SGHVS and CDR2 is FNYEAQ. The CDR3 runs 13 residues. Trimming took off 5 bases at V and 2 bases at J, with 7 bases between the two ends. CDR3 sequence (DNA): TGTGCCAGCAGCGCGGAGACCTACAATGAGCAGTTCTTC. Residues: CASSAETYNEQFF.

V is TRBV6-6 and J is TRBJ2-4; 10 bases agree with TRBD2. The trim removed 4 bases at V and 1 base at J, leaving 4 bases unmatched. The CDR3 spans 16 residues. Germline V gives CDR1 MNHNY, CDR2 SVGAGI (reference sequence). The CDR3 coding sequence is TGTGCCAGCAGTTCGACTAGCGGGTCCGCCAAAAACATTCAGTACTTC. Protein sequence: CASSSTSGSAKNIQYF.

V is TRBV11-2 and J is TRBJ2-1, with TRBD2 matching 7 bases. Germline values: CDR1 SGHAT, CDR2 FQNNGV. This CDR3 has 17 residues. V shed 4 bases, J shed 0 bases, and the junction held 9 bases outside the gene matches. The CDR3 loop reads CASSSNIREASYNEQFF. CDR3 DNA sequence: TGTGCCAGCAGCTCCAACATCCGGGAGGCCTCCTACAATGAGCAGTTCTTC.

The genes are TRBV19 and TRBJ1-2; TRBD1 aligns across 8 bases. Germline V gives CDR1 LNHDA, CDR2 SQIVND (reference sequence). This CDR3 spans 16 amino acids. Germline trimming cut 3 bases from V and 8 bases from J; bases unmatched to any gene: 14. Written as DNA, the CDR3 is TGTGCCAGTAGTATTACCCCCCGGGCAGGGGGCTACGGCTACACCTTC. Translation gives CASSITPRAGGYGYTF.